These 18 T cell receptor beta chains originate from one sample sequenced in a study of beta chain features in type 1 diabetes. Reverse transcribing all isolated RNA meant expressed TCRB transcripts were sequenced. This table comes from immunoSEQ multiplex PCR, and its TCRdb copy is limited to in-frame clones, with some not included. Of under 150,000 clones listed, about 50% are singletons. The sequenced material came from Tregs from blood. The origin of the receptors is a man between 18 and 35 years old in good health.

The chain recombines TRBV19 with TRBJ2-5; 10 bases are a match to TRBD1. The J call may be faulty, since TRBJ2-7 better matches the DNA end. The CDR3 length is 15 residues. Germline V gene data show CDR1 as LNHDA and CDR2 as SQIVND (reference sequence). The CDR3 DNA reads TGTGCCAGTAGTAGATGGACAGGGGGAATCTACGAGCAGTACTTC. Translating gives CASSRWTGGIYEQYF.

J is TRBJ1-4 and V is TRBV5-1; no definite D call. The V end was cut by 2 bases, the J end by 2 bases, with 7 bases between. Germline V lookup: CDR1 SGHRS, CDR2 YFSETQ. The CDR3 consists of 14 residues. The CDR3 nucleotides are TGCGCCAGCAGCTTAGGAGGGACTAATGAAAAACTGTTTTTT. As protein: CASSLGGTNEKLFF.

The chain recombines TRBV7-8 with TRBJ2-3; no definite D call. V was shortened by 5 bases and J by 0 bases, with 9 bases between the two germline ends. Germline lookup yields CDR1 SGHVS and CDR2 FQNEAQ. The CDR3 totals 14 residues. For the CDR3, the DNA is TGTGCCAGCAGCCTGACACCGAGCACAGATACGCAGTATTTT. Amino acid sequence: CASSLTPSTDTQYF.

The chain employs TRBV28 and TRBJ2-2; TRBD1 might be the D (6 bases). The germline V gene encodes CDR1 MDHEN and CDR2 SYDVKM. The CDR3 is made up of 15 amino acids. The V and J ends lost 1 base and 13 bases respectively, with 19 bases between them. CDR3 coding DNA: TGTGCCAGCAGTTTATCCCTGGGGACACCAAGGGGGCTGTTTTTT. This gives the protein CASSLSLGTPRGLFF.

This sequence joins TRBV7-2 and TRBJ2-1; the D is unclear. CDR1 and CDR2 (germline): SGHTA, FQGNSA. This CDR3 region has 15 residues. V was clipped by 3 bases and J by 0 bases, with 9 bases between them. The CDR3 loop reads CASSFRRSSYNEQFF. The CDR3, as DNA: TGTGCCAGCAGCTTTCGGCGGAGCTCCTACAATGAGCAGTTCTTC.

Worth noting for this clone: The identical CDR3 is also encoded by other nucleotide sequences in the sample. The chain couples TRBV7-9 to TRBJ1-3; D gene uncertain. The CDR3 is 16 amino acids. In germline, CDR1 is SEHNR, CDR2 FQNEAQ (reference sequence). V was clipped by 1 base and J by 0 bases, with 10 bases between them. For the CDR3, the DNA is TGTGCCAGCAGCTTAGGTCCAGGCAACTCTGGAAACACCATATATTTT. Amino acid sequence: CASSLGPGNSGNTIYF.

The gene calls are TRBV4-1 and TRBJ2-2, with D perhaps TRBD2 (5 bases). CDR1 and CDR2 (germline): MGHRA, YSYEKL. V was cut by 0 bases and J by 5 bases, with 13 bases left in between. The CDR3 is 16 residues long. The CDR3 region has the DNA TGCGCCAGCAGCCAAGATAGACGGGGTGGTACCGGGGAGCTGTTTTTT. It is translated as CASSQDRRGGTGELFF.

The chain has TRBV5-6 and TRBJ1-1, with 7 bases that match TRBD1. J was trimmed by 7 bases and V by 3 bases; bases with no gene match: 3. The CDR3 sequence is 12 residues long. The germline gives CDR1 SGHDT, CDR2 YYEEEE. CDR3 bases: TGTGCCAGCAGCTGGGGGACAGATGAAGCTTTCTTT. The encoded protein is CASSWGTDEAFF. Full variable domain (outside the CDR3, taken from reference TRBV5-6 and TRBJ1-1): DAGVTQSPTHLIKTRGQQVTLRCSPKSGHDTVSWYQQALGQGPQFIFQYYEEEERQRGNFPDRFSGHQFPNYSSELNVNALLLGDSALYLCASSWGTDEAFFGQGTRLTVV.

The genes are TRBV7-2 and TRBJ2-1; D perhaps matches TRBD2 (5 bases). The CDR3 extends over 14 amino acids. V lost 2 bases and J 3 bases, leaving 8 bases between the germline ends. The germline CDR1 and CDR2 sequences are SGHTA and FQGNSA. CDR3 sequence (DNA): TGTGCCAGCAGCTTAATCCGGGGCTACAATGAGCAGTTCTTC. Protein product: CASSLIRGYNEQFF.

CDR3 coding DNA: TGTGCCAGCAGCTTGGGGGCCTCCTACGAGCAGTACTTC. Its translation: CASSLGASYEQYF. The chain links TRBV5-8 to TRBJ2-7; D ambiguous. The CDR3 totals 13 residues. Germline V gene lookup returns CDR1 SGHTS and CDR2 YDEGEE. With 0 bases removed from V and 0 bases from J, the gap between germline ends came to 4 bases.

V and J are TRBV6-6 and TRBJ2-7; D is unclear. CDR1 is MNHNY, CDR2 SVGAGI, per germline (reference sequence). The CDR3 runs to 14 residues. Trimming took off 2 bases at V and 0 bases at J, with 8 bases between the two ends. Written as DNA, the CDR3 is TGTGCCAGCAGTTACGTACCTAGCTCCTACGAGCAGTACTTC. It yields the protein CASSYVPSSYEQYF.

The chain employs TRBV5-1 and TRBJ2-3, with D possibly matching TRBD2 (6 bases). Trimming shortened V by 3 bases and J by 1 base, and 24 bases separated the two germline ends. The CDR3 length is 19 residues. The germline CDR1 and CDR2 sequences are SGHRS and YFSETQ. The CDR3 spells CASSYTSQIRGTRTDTQYF. DNA for the CDR3: TGCGCCAGCAGCTATACTAGCCAAATACGCGGGACCCGCACAGATACGCAGTATTTT.

The chain carries TRBV5-6 and TRBJ1-2; a possible D gene is TRBD1 (5 bases). There are 12 residues in the CDR3. Germline V gene sequence: CDR1 SGHDT, CDR2 YYEEEE. V was pared by 5 bases and J by 7 bases, with 12 bases between. CDR3 coding DNA: TGTGCCAGCAGGGGCGGGACGGGTGGCTACACCTTC. This codes for CASRGGTGGYTF.

The chain's CDR3 is CASTPRGHRGIAEAFF. The CDR3 DNA reads as TGTGCCAGCACCCCTCGAGGTCACCGAGGAATCGCGGAAGCTTTCTTT. The rearrangement links TRBV5-4 to TRBJ1-1, with unresolved D. This CDR3 has 16 amino acids. The V end lost 6 bases, the J end lost 8 bases, and 26 bases lay between the germline ends. Germline V gene lookup returns CDR1 SGHNT and CDR2 YYREEE (reference sequence). Complete variable domain (other parts from reference TRBV5-4 and TRBJ1-1): ETGVTQSPTHLIKTRGQQVTLRCSSQSGHNTVSWYQQALGQGPQFIFQYYREEENGRGNFPPRFSGLQFPNYSSELNVNALELDDSALYLCASTPRGHRGIAEAFFGQGTRLTVV.

V gene TRBV7-3 combines with J gene TRBJ1-1; D is undetermined. V lost 3 bases and J 5 bases, leaving 10 bases between the germline ends. The CDR3 is made up of 13 amino acids. Germline CDR1 is SGHTA and CDR2 is FQGTGA. The chain's CDR3 is CASSFYSGTEAFF. The CDR3 DNA is TGTGCCAGCAGCTTTTATTCGGGGACTGAAGCTTTCTTT.

J is TRBJ2-5 and V is TRBV7-2; 13 bases map to TRBD2. Trimming took 5 bases from V and 5 from J; bases not matched to a gene: 11. Germline V gene data show CDR1 as SGHTA and CDR2 as FQGNSA. This CDR3 comprises 17 residues. The CDR3 DNA sequence: TGTGCCAGCAGCATCTGGACTAGCGGGAGTGTTGGGGAGACCCAGTACTTC. Its protein product is CASSIWTSGSVGETQYF.

The chain is built from TRBV2 and TRBJ2-2; 8 bases fit TRBD1. The CDR3 sequence is 15 residues long. CDR1 and CDR2 (germline): SNHLY, FYNNEI. V lost 6 bases to trimming and J lost 4 bases; unmatched junction nucleotides: 7. The CDR3 loop is CASRARTGSTGELFF. The CDR3 region has the DNA TGTGCCAGCAGGGCAAGGACAGGGAGCACCGGGGAGCTGTTTTTT.

A few counts support this clone. The rearrangement joins TRBV5-1 to TRBJ2-5, with 10 bases fitting TRBD1. The V segment lost 1 base and the J segment 11 bases; nucleotides outside the gene matches: 11. CDR3 length equals 15 residues. The V gene's germline CDR1 is SGHRS and CDR2 YFSETQ. Here the CDR3 reads CASSLNEGQGSGQYF. DNA of the CDR3: TGCGCCAGCAGCTTGAATGAGGGACAGGGGAGCGGGCAGTACTTC.